The source of this TCR beta chain is a study of CD8 T cells in ankylosing spondylitis. The CDR3 extends over 16 amino acids. V was pared by 3 bases and J by 0 bases, with 5 bases of the junction left unmatched. The germline V gene encodes CDR1 MNHEY and CDR2 SVGEGT. Study results and caveats: Seemingly characteristic of ankylosing spondylitis blood was a TCR beta motif consisting of about 8 highly homologous variants.

TCRdb re-called the 5' RACE reads through MiXCR, storing one row per CDR3 protein. The sample lists more than 650,000 distinct CDR3 sequences, about 10% occurring once. With respect to this clonotype: Antigen unknown.

This sequence was found in a male donor with ankylosing spondylitis. The sequenced sample consisted of blood, either unsorted or a sorted T cell fraction (not recorded which). The chain is built from TRBV6-2 or TRBV6-3 and TRBJ2-7; 10 bases are a match to TRBD1. The CDR3 DNA reads TGTGCCAGCAGTTATTCCGGGACAGGGGACTCCTACGAGCAGTACTTC. It codes for CASSYSGTGDSYEQYF.